The clone carrying this T cell receptor (beta chain) was picked up one time. One end of the junction does not line up with germline, which may come from a read error. From 450 to 600 ng total RNA, TCR beta cDNA was generated with a primer in the constant region. ARM-PCR was slightly modified, and three nested multiplex PCR rounds with it gave rise to the TCR beta libraries. The opening two PCR rounds, around 9 cycles each, paired TRBV1-TRBV30 forward primers with a C-beta reverse primer. TCRdb passed the multiplex PCR reads through MiXCR, listing each CDR3 protein once. The sample has 300,000 to 350,000 distinct CDR3 sequences, less than 70% seen once. Both blood RNA, taken from unsorted whole blood, and germline DNA were extracted. These data originate in a study of tumor-infiltrating lymphocytes in primary liver carcinoma. The CDR3 has 15 amino acids. Germline V lookup: CDR1 MNHEY, CDR2 SVGAGI.

What was sequenced was peripheral blood. The receptor was derived from a man aged 40-49 years with primary liver carcinoma and hepatitis B virus infection. The rearrangement links TRBV6-5 to TRBJ2-1; possibly TRBD1 or TRBD2 for D (6 bases each). The CDR3 DNA reads as TGTGCCAGCAGGGACGGGGGCAGGAGCTACAATGATCAGTTCTTC. Its protein is CASRDGGRSYNDQFF.